These 3 T cell receptor beta chains were all obtained from the same sample, sequenced in a study of blood T cell repertoires in COVID-19. Assay: immunoSEQ multiplex PCR; the TCRdb copy retains only in-frame clones and omits some. The sample lists 250,000 to 350,000 clones, 75% to 95% occurring once. Sequenced material: peripheral blood. These receptors were collected from a woman aged 25 to 45 with COVID-19, enrolled during active disease.

This clone was detected a few times. The CDR3, as DNA: TGTGCCACCAGCAGAGAGGCGGCGGGAGGTATCGTGGATGAGCAGTTCTTC. It codes for CATSREAAGGIVDEQFF. The gene calls are TRBV15 and TRBJ2-1; 8 nucleotides agree with TRBD2. Unmatched junction bases numbered 12, after V lost 0 bases and J lost 8 bases. The CDR3 is 17 amino acids. CDR1 is LNHNV, CDR2 YYDKDF, per germline (reference sequence). The variable domain in full, completed from reference TRBV15 and TRBJ2-1, reads DAMVIQNPRYQVTQFGKPVTLSCSQTLNHNVMYWYQQKSSQAPKLLFHYYDKDFNNEADTPDNFQSRRPNTSFCFLDIRSPGLGDTAMYLCATSREAAGGIVDEQFFGPGTRLTVL.

The gene calls are TRBV7-9 and TRBJ1-1; TRBD1 might be the D (5 bases). The CDR3 loop spans 13 amino acids. Germline CDR1 SEHNR, CDR2 FQNEAQ (reference sequence). The V gene lost 5 bases and the J gene lost 1 base, with 8 bases spanning the gap. In DNA, the CDR3 is TGTGCCAGCAGCGCTACAGGGAACACTGAAGCTTTCTTT. It specifies CASSATGNTEAFF.

The chain uses TRBV24-1 and TRBJ2-5, with 10 bases matching TRBD2. V was clipped by 4 bases and J by 2 bases; unmatched bases: 12. Germline V gene lookup returns CDR1 KGHDR and CDR2 SFDVKD. The CDR3 has 18 residues. The CDR3 spells CATSETPSGRWWQETQYF. CDR3 DNA sequence: TGTGCCACCAGTGAGACCCCTAGCGGGAGATGGTGGCAAGAGACCCAGTACTTC.